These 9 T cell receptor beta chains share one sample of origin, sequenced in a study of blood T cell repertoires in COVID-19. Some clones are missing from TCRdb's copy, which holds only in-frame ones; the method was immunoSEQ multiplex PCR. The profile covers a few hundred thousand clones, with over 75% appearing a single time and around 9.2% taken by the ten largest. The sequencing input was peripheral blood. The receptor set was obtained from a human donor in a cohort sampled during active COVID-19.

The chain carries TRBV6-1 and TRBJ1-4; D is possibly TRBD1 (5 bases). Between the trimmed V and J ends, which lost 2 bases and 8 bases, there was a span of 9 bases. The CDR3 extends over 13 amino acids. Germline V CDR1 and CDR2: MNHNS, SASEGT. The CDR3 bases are TGTGCCAGCAGTGAATGGGGCGCAGAAAAACTGTTTTTT. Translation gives CASSEWGAEKLFF.

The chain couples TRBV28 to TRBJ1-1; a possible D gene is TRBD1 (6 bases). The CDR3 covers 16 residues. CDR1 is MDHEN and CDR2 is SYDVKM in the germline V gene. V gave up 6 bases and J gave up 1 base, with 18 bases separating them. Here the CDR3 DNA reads TGTGCCAGCAGCTCCCCTCAGCTGGGACAGAACACTGAAGCTTTCTTT. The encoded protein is CASSSPQLGQNTEAFF.

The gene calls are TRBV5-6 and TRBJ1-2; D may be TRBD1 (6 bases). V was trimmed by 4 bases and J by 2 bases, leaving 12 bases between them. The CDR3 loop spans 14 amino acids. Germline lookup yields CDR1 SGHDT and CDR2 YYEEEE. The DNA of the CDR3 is TGTGCCAGCAGCCGGGACACATTGAACTATGGCTACACCTTC. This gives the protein CASSRDTLNYGYTF.

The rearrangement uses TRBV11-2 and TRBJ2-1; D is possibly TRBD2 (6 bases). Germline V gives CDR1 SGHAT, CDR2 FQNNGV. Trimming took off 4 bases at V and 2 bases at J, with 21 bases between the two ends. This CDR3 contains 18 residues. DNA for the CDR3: TGTGCCAGCAGCTGGGGGGAATTCGGGTTAAGTCCCTACAATGAGCAGTTCTTC. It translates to CASSWGEFGLSPYNEQFF.

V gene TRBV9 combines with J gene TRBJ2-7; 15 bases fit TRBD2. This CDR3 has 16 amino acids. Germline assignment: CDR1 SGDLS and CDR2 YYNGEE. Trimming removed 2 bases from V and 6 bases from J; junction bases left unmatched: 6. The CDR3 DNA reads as TGTGCCAGCAGCGTCGCGATGGGACTAGCGGGAGGCGAGCAGTACTTC. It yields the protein CASSVAMGLAGGEQYF.

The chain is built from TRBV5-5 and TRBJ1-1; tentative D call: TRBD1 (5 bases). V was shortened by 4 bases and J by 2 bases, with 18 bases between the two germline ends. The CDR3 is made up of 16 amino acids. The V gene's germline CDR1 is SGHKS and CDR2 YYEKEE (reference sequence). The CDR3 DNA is TGTGCCAGCAGCCAAGACAGAGTCCTTGGAAACACTGAAGCTTTCTTT. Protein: CASSQDRVLGNTEAFF.

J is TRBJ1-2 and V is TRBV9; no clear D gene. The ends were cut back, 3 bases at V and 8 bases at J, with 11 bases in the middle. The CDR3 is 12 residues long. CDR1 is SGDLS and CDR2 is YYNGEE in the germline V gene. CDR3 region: CASSASIGGYTF. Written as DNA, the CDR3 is TGTGCCAGCAGCGCATCGATTGGCGGCTACACCTTC.

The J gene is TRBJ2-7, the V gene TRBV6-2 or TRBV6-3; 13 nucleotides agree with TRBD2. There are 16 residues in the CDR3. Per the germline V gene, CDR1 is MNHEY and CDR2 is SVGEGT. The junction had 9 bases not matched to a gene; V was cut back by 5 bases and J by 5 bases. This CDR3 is CASSLPLAGGPNEQYF. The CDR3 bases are TGTGCCAGCAGTCTCCCACTAGCGGGAGGGCCCAACGAGCAGTACTTC.

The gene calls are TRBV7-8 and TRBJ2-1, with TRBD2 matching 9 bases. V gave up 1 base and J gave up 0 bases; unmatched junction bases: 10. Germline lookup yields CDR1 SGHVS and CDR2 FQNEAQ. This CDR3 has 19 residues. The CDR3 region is CASSLVLGAGGPSYNEQFF. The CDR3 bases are TGTGCCAGCAGCTTAGTGCTAGGAGCGGGAGGTCCCTCCTACAATGAGCAGTTCTTC.